A single T cell receptor beta chain is shown here with its context. Its target is not known. Profiling of TCR beta VDJ combinations and CDR3 sequences used genomic DNA as template. TCRdb reanalysed the reads using MiXCR and keeps one entry per CDR3 protein. Of some 120,000 distinct CDR3 sequences listed, 48% are singletons. Germline CDR1 LNHDA, CDR2 SQIVND (reference sequence). This CDR3 region has 13 residues. Trimming shortened V by 9 bases and J by 3 bases, and 11 bases separated the two germline ends. The sample originates from a study of CD8+CD57+ T cells in acquired aplastic anemia. Whole-study context: Isolated CD4+ and CD8+ cells, once sorted, yielded DNA averaging about 3.1 ug. The average read count for CD4+ cells in healthy donors was around 10 million. General study points: With respect to CD8+ Simpson's diversity, patients and controls did not differ significantly. Researchers report that around 30 CD8+ CDR3 sequences appeared in both patients and controls.

The genes are TRBV19 and TRBJ2-2, with D possibly matching TRBD1 (5 bases). The sequence was obtained from a human donor in good health, serving as a control. Sequenced: sorted CD4+, CD8+, or CD8+CD57+ T cells (not recorded which) from PBMCs. Written as DNA, the CDR3 is TGTGCCAGCACGACAGCTTACACCGGGGAGCTGTTTTTT. It codes for CASTTAYTGELFF.